Following are 20 T cell receptor beta chains from one sample sequenced in a study of spatial heterogeneity in lung cancer. Via MiXCR, TCRdb re-called the 5' RACE reads, giving one row per CDR3 protein. The repertoire includes tens of thousands of distinct CDR3 sequences, approximately 19% of them detected once, and less than 25% sits in the top ten. Specified time point: blood at routine non-recurrence follow-up after resection. Sequences were derived from PBMCs, sampled at follow-up. These TCRs come from a male donor with early-stage non-small cell lung cancer.

The chain couples TRBV7-2 to TRBJ2-1; D may be TRBD2 (5 bases). Germline V gene data show CDR1 as SGHTA and CDR2 as FQGNSA. The CDR3 sequence is 13 residues long. The V end was cut by 5 bases, the J end by 10 bases, with 15 bases between. CDR3 sequence (DNA): TGTGCCAGCAGCCCGCGGACTGCTCTGGAGCAGTTCTTC. It encodes CASSPRTALEQFF.

The chain carries TRBV28 and TRBJ2-4; the D gene could be TRBD1 or TRBD2 (6 bases each). CDR1 and CDR2 from the germline V gene are MDHEN and SYDVKM. The CDR3 totals 16 residues. The germline V and J ends were trimmed by 2 bases and 7 bases, with 18 bases remaining between them. The CDR3 coding sequence is TGTGCCAGCAGTTTAAATTCCGGGGGCCGTGGGAACATTCAGTACTTC. It is translated as CASSLNSGGRGNIQYF. Supplemented by reference TRBV28 and TRBJ2-4, the full variable domain reads DVKVTQSSRYLVKRTGEKVFLECVQDMDHENMFWYRQDPGLGLRLIYFSYDVKMKEKGDIPEGYSVSREKKERFSLILESASTNQTSMYLCASSLNSGGRGNIQYFGAGTRLSVL.

V usage is TRBV7-2 and J usage is TRBJ1-2, with 8 bases matching TRBD1. This CDR3 contains 13 residues. Germline assignment: CDR1 SGHTA and CDR2 FQGNSA. The ends lost 5 bases at V and 13 bases at J; junction bases unmatched: 12. DNA of the CDR3: TGTGCCAGCAGCCCGAGGACAGGGCCCCCTTTCACCTTC. This codes for CASSPRTGPPFTF.

This clonotype turned up a few times. The chain has TRBV20-1 and TRBJ1-5; D is uncertain. The length of the CDR3 is 13 residues. Germline CDR1 is DFQATT and CDR2 is SNEGSKA (reference sequence). The ends were cut back, 0 bases at V and 3 bases at J, with 6 bases in the middle. CDR3 in DNA: TGCAGTGCTAGAGAGGGGATCAATCAGCCCCAGCATTTT. Translation: CSAREGINQPQHF.

A few counts support this clonotype. The V and J genes are TRBV18 and TRBJ2-5; D might be TRBD1 (6 bases). V lost 6 bases to trimming and J lost 4 bases, with 18 bases between them. Germline-derived CDR1 and CDR2 are KGHSH and LQKENI. The CDR3 runs 15 residues. CDR3 DNA: TGTGCCAGCTCGCGCAGGACAGTGGCGGGAGAGACCCAGTACTTC. Translated: CASSRRTVAGETQYF. Combining the CDR3 with reference TRBV18 and TRBJ2-5 gives the whole variable domain NAGVMQNPRHLVRRRGQEARLRCSPMKGHSHVYWYRQLPEEGLKFMVYLQKENIIDESGMPKERFSAEFPKEGPSILRIQQVVRGDSAAYFCASSRRTVAGETQYFGPGTRLLVL.

The chain links TRBV4-3 to TRBJ1-4; D not certain. CDR1 LGHNA and CDR2 YSLEER come from the germline V gene. Trimming removed 0 bases at V and 4 bases at J, with 9 bases between. The CDR3 sequence is 15 residues long. The DNA for the CDR3 is TGCGCCAGCAGCCAAGATCCCAGAAGTAATGAAAAACTGTTTTTT. Translation gives CASSQDPRSNEKLFF.

The rearrangement uses TRBV6-2 or TRBV6-3 and TRBJ1-5; no definite D call. The germline CDR1 and CDR2 sequences are MNHEY and SVGEGT. The CDR3 totals 19 residues. V gave up 3 bases and J gave up 0 bases, with 21 bases separating them. The CDR3 nucleotides are TGTGCCAGCAGTTATACCCCGGGAGGGCCGAGTTATAGCAATCAGCCCCAGCATTTT. This codes for CASSYTPGGPSYSNQPQHF.

About this clonotype itself: The CDR3 does not close with the conserved phenylalanine or tryptophan, likely indicating a read error. The chain recombines TRBV6-1 with TRBJ2-3, with 12 bases that match TRBD2. The CDR3 covers 16 residues. The trim removed 7 bases at V and 4 bases at J, leaving 9 bases unmatched. The V gene's germline CDR1 is MNHNS and CDR2 SASEGT. CDR3 sequence reads: CASKVLASGRADTQYS. As DNA, the CDR3 is TGTGCCAGCAAAGTGCTCGCTAGCGGGAGGGCAGATACGCAGTATTCT.

This clonotype was observed at least ten times. The chain employs TRBV12-3 or TRBV12-4 and TRBJ2-2; the D is unclear. The CDR3 has 14 residues. Trimming removed 6 bases at V and 1 base at J, with 9 bases between. The CDR3 spells CASSSDGNTGELFF. CDR3 coding DNA: TGTGCCAGCAGCTCCGACGGGAACACCGGGGAGCTGTTTTTT.

This clonotype occurred a few times. The chain uses TRBV6-5 and TRBJ2-1; D is ambiguous. Germline V gene sequence: CDR1 MNHEY, CDR2 SVGAGI. The CDR3 runs 14 residues. The V and J ends lost 4 bases and 9 bases respectively, with 16 bases between them. The DNA of the CDR3 is TGTGCCAGCAGTTCCCGGCTACTTGGGGTTGAGCAGTTCTTC. Translated, it gives CASSSRLLGVEQFF.

This clonotype has more than one count but fewer than ten. The chain couples TRBV20-1 to TRBJ1-4; no clear D. CDR1 is DFQATT, CDR2 SNEGSKA, per germline (reference sequence). This CDR3 has 12 residues. The V end was cut by 5 bases, the J end by 7 bases, with 11 bases between. The CDR3 loop reads CSAREGIEKLFF. Written as DNA, the CDR3 is TGCAGTGCTCGGGAAGGGATTGAAAAACTGTTTTTT.

A few counts support this clonotype. The rearrangement joins TRBV12-3 or TRBV12-4 to TRBJ2-2, with TRBD2 as a possible D gene (5 bases). The V and J ends lost 5 bases and 7 bases respectively, with 20 bases between them. This CDR3 contains 16 residues. The CDR3 DNA follows: TGTGCCAGCAGTGACCGGGATTTAGCGTACGGCGGGGAGCTGTTTTTT. It codes for CASSDRDLAYGGELFF.

The rearrangement uses TRBV25-1 and TRBJ1-4, with 11 bases lining up with TRBD1. V gave up 3 bases and J gave up 7 bases; unmatched junction bases: 4. CDR1 MGHDK and CDR2 SYGVNS come from the germline V gene. The CDR3 has 15 residues. CDR3 DNA: TGTGCCAGCAGTGAGTCCGGGACAGGGGGTGAAAAACTGTTTTTT. It codes for CASSESGTGGEKLFF.

Here the CDR3 reads CSATKQGSGTEAFF. CDR3 DNA sequence: TGCAGTGCTACGAAACAGGGATCGGGCACTGAAGCTTTCTTT. The J gene is TRBJ1-1, the V gene TRBV20-1; D is perhaps TRBD1 (6 bases). Germline loops: CDR1 DFQATT, CDR2 SNEGSKA (reference sequence). The CDR3 totals 14 residues. Deletions cut 4 bases from V and 4 bases from J, with 16 bases between.

This clonotype was counted only a few times. This rearrangement joins TRBV12-3 or TRBV12-4 to TRBJ1-6, with unresolved D. The V and J ends lost 2 bases and 0 bases respectively, with 8 bases between them. The CDR3 is 16 residues long. In nucleotides, the CDR3 is TGTGCCAGCAGTTTATGGAGAAGCTCCTATAATTCACCCCTCCACTTT. Protein sequence: CASSLWRSSYNSPLHF.

The table lists this clonotype with many counts. This chain joins TRBV5-4 and TRBJ1-1, with 8 nucleotides matching TRBD1. Losses at the gene ends were 3 bases for V and 1 base for J; bases not matched to a gene: 2. CDR3 length equals 14 residues. Germline CDR1 and CDR2: SGHNT and YYREEE (reference sequence). CDR3 DNA: TGTGCCAGCAGCTGGGGACAGGCGAACACTGAAGCTTTCTTT. It specifies CASSWGQANTEAFF.

This chain uses TRBV6-1 with TRBJ2-3, with a weak D call TRBD1 (6 bases). This CDR3 spans 13 amino acids. CDR1 is MNHNS and CDR2 is SASEGT in the germline V gene. V was shortened by 8 bases and J by 3 bases, with 12 bases between the two germline ends. CDR3 in DNA: TGTGCCAGCGGATACAGGGATACAGATACGCAGTATTTT. Protein: CASGYRDTDTQYF.

This clonotype was found many times. The chain joins TRBV7-9 to TRBJ1-4, with unresolved D. The germline V and J ends were trimmed by 0 bases and 5 bases, with 4 bases remaining between them. In germline, CDR1 is SEHNR, CDR2 FQNEAQ (reference sequence). The CDR3 is made up of 13 amino acids. The CDR3 protein is CASSLAPNEKLFF. In DNA, the CDR3 is TGTGCCAGCAGCTTAGCCCCGAATGAAAAACTGTTTTTT.

There are many counts of this clonotype. The CDR3 loop is CSVGGDGHSGNTIYF. The CDR3 DNA is TGCAGCGTTGGGGGCGACGGTCACTCTGGAAACACCATATATTTT. The chain is built from TRBV29-1 and TRBJ1-3, with D tentatively TRBD1 (5 bases). Germline V lookup: CDR1 SQVTM, CDR2 ANQGSEA. The germline V and J ends were trimmed by 4 bases and 0 bases, with 13 bases remaining between them. The CDR3 is made up of 15 amino acids.

The chain recombines TRBV25-1 with TRBJ2-2; D is perhaps TRBD1 (5 bases). This CDR3 contains 12 residues. Germline V gives CDR1 MGHDK, CDR2 SYGVNS. V lost 8 bases, J lost 3 bases, and 7 bases lay in between. CDR3 sequence reads: CASGAYTGELFF. The CDR3 bases are TGTGCCAGCGGGGCTTACACCGGGGAGCTGTTTTTT.